This note documents a single T cell receptor (beta chain) sequence. Its antigen is currently unknown. This record belongs to a study of cytomegalovirus exposure and HLA in healthy donors. Study conclusions and caveats: TCR beta sequences numbering more than 15,000 were associated with HLA alleles at 0.05 false discovery rate in a later analysis.

CDR3 length equals 14 residues. Germline CDR1 is GTSNPN and CDR2 is SVGIG (reference sequence). V trimming: 1 base; J trimming: 1 base; junction bases outside the gene matches: 1. The PCR made use of 60 Vbeta and 13 Jbeta primers. The table came from immunoSEQ multiplex PCR; TCRdb's copy has only in-frame clones and leaves some out. The data hold some 200,000 clones, with 60% to 85% observed a single time. The chain combines TRBV30 with TRBJ1-5; 7 bases fit TRBD1. Sequencing was done on a sample of PBMCs. This receptor was obtained from a man aged 35-49 years in good health and CMV-seronegative. The CDR3 region has the DNA TGTGCCTGGAGTGGACAGGGCAGCAATCAGCCCCAGCATTTT. Its protein is CAWSGQGSNQPQHF.